The 13 T cell receptor beta chains below all came from one sample that was sequenced in a study of shared clonotypes between healthy human individuals. Data came from immunoSEQ multiplex PCR; TCRdb stores just in-frame clones and leaves some out. The sample carries some 600,000 clones, around 96% recorded once. Cells designated naive CD8 were CD45RO-negative and were positively selected for CCR7, with terminally differentiated effector memory CD45RA+ cells excluded. The sequencing sample was made of naive CD8+ T cells sorted from blood. These receptors originate from a woman in her 30s in good health.

The sample holds one count of this clone. The rearrangement links TRBV12-5 to TRBJ1-5; D call uncertain. The germline CDR1 and CDR2 sequences are LGHNT and FRNRAP. V was trimmed by 1 base and J by 3 bases, leaving 4 bases between them. The CDR3 loop spans 13 amino acids. For the CDR3, the DNA is TGTGCTAGTGGTTTGGGGGTCAATCAGCCCCAGCATTTT. Translating it yields CASGLGVNQPQHF.

The chain is built from TRBV14 and TRBJ2-2, with 8 bases matching TRBD1. Germline-derived CDR1 and CDR2 are SGHDN and FVKESK. Trimming took 3 bases from V and 4 from J; bases not matched to a gene: 4. The CDR3 has 15 amino acids. The CDR3 is CASSHQGAVTGELFF. For the CDR3, the DNA is TGTGCCAGCAGCCACCAGGGGGCTGTCACCGGGGAGCTGTTTTTT.

This clone appeared once. CDR3 sequence: CAWSLRTEAFF. The CDR3 nucleotides read TGTGCCTGGAGTCTACGGACTGAAGCTTTCTTT. The chain combines TRBV30 with TRBJ1-1; D gene uncertain. Trimming took off 2 bases at V and 5 bases at J, with 6 bases between the two ends. This CDR3 comprises 11 residues. Germline CDR1 reads GTSNPN; CDR2 reads SVGIG (reference sequence).

Only a few counts were recorded for this clone. V is TRBV19 and J is TRBJ1-1; no clear D. V lost 5 bases, J lost 8 bases, and 9 bases lay in between. The CDR3 is made up of 11 amino acids. Germline V gene lookup returns CDR1 LNHDA and CDR2 SQIVND (reference sequence). CDR3 sequence (DNA): TGTGCCAGTAGTCGGCTAAACGAAGCTTTCTTT. Its protein is CASSRLNEAFF.

The V call is TRBV9, the J call TRBJ1-4; D gene uncertain. The V gene's germline CDR1 is SGDLS and CDR2 YYNGEE. The CDR3 is 13 residues long. Trimming cost V 4 bases and J 6 bases, with 10 bases left between them. The CDR3 sequence is CASSPSGDEKLFF. In DNA form, the CDR3 reads TGTGCCAGCAGCCCCTCGGGCGATGAAAAACTGTTTTTT. Full variable domain (rest looked up from reference TRBV9 and TRBJ1-4): DSGVTQTPKHLITATGQRVTLRCSPRSGDLSVYWYQQSLDQGLQFLIQYYNGEERAKGNILERFSAQQFPDLHSELNLSSLELGDSALYFCASSPSGDEKLFFGSGTQLSVL.

The J gene is TRBJ2-1, the V gene TRBV2, with TRBD2 as a possible D gene (6 bases). This CDR3 has 15 residues. The germline CDR1 and CDR2 sequences are SNHLY and FYNNEI. Trimming shortened V by 1 base and J by 4 bases, and 11 bases separated the two germline ends. CDR3 loop: CASSEGAGPYNEQFF. The CDR3 nucleotides read TGTGCCAGCAGTGAAGGGGCGGGACCTTACAATGAGCAGTTCTTC.

Concerning this clone: This CDR3 is also generated by other DNA sequences in the sample. The V and J genes are TRBV19 and TRBJ2-7; a possible D gene is TRBD1 (5 bases). The CDR3 is made up of 11 amino acids. The V gene's germline CDR1 is LNHDA and CDR2 SQIVND (reference sequence). Trimming stripped 6 bases from V and 4 bases from J, with 7 bases between. CDR3 residues: CASSPGYEQYF. The CDR3 region has the DNA TGTGCCAGTAGCCCAGGGTACGAGCAGTACTTC.

V is TRBV7-9 and J is TRBJ2-1; D remains ambiguous. Germline-derived CDR1 and CDR2 are SEHNR and FQNEAQ (reference sequence). V was cut by 4 bases and J by 5 bases, with 9 bases left in between. The CDR3 runs to 13 residues. The CDR3 reads CASSYITNNEQFF. In DNA form, the CDR3 reads TGTGCCAGCAGCTACATTACCAACAATGAGCAGTTCTTC.

The chain couples TRBV7-6 to TRBJ2-1, with 11 bases matching TRBD2. V lost 5 bases to trimming and J lost 6 bases; unmatched junction nucleotides: 9. The CDR3 spans 16 residues. Germline CDR1 and CDR2: SGHVS and FNYEAQ. As DNA, the CDR3 is TGTGCCAGCAGCCCCCGGGGACTAGCGGAAAGCAATGAGCAGTTCTTC. Protein sequence: CASSPRGLAESNEQFF.

The chain's CDR3 is CASSWRRISYYEQYF. CDR3 bases: TGCGCCAGCAGCTGGCGACGAATATCCTACTACGAGCAGTACTTC. The chain recombines TRBV5-1 with TRBJ2-7; D gene unclear. Germline assignment: CDR1 SGHRS and CDR2 YFSETQ. The V end was cut by 3 bases, the J end by 3 bases, with 16 bases between. The CDR3 totals 15 residues.

The V call is TRBV19, the J call TRBJ2-7; a possible D gene is TRBD2 (5 bases). The CDR3 totals 14 residues. The germline V gene has CDR1 LNHDA and CDR2 SQIVND (reference sequence). Trimming cost V 5 bases and J 5 bases, with 16 bases left between them. CDR3 region: CASSLQAESDEQYF. The CDR3 coding sequence is TGTGCCAGTAGTCTCCAAGCGGAATCGGACGAGCAGTACTTC.

CDR3 protein: CASITQGSYGYTF. The CDR3 nucleotides are TGCGCCAGCATCACCCAGGGGTCATATGGCTACACCTTC. The rearrangement joins TRBV10-1 to TRBJ1-2, with D maybe TRBD1 (6 bases). The CDR3 extends over 13 amino acids. The germline CDR1 and CDR2 sequences are WNHNN and SYGVQD (reference sequence). Between the trimmed V and J ends, which lost 7 bases and 5 bases, there was a span of 14 bases.

The genes are TRBV5-1 and TRBJ2-3, with 10 positions matching TRBD2. Trimming cost V 4 bases and J 2 bases; bases outside gene matches: 7. In germline, CDR1 is SGHRS, CDR2 YFSETQ. The CDR3 sequence is 16 residues long. The CDR3 region is CASSPHGTSDTDTQYF. CDR3 coding DNA: TGCGCCAGCAGCCCGCACGGGACTAGCGACACAGATACGCAGTATTTT.